A selection of T cell receptor beta chains follows, all from one sample in a study of T cell responses to AZD1222 COVID-19 vaccine. TCRdb keeps only in-frame clones here, not all; method: immunoSEQ multiplex PCR. The sample holds roughly 97,000 clones, around nine tenths seen once. Sequences were derived from peripheral blood, sampled 28 days after the second dose of the MenACWY control vaccine. The receptors originated from an adult who received the MenACWY meningococcal vaccine as a control. The CDR3 runs from the conserved cysteine through the conserved F or W. The D gene is left open where the match is weak. Where a row states a size, it is once, few, many or the class of an expanded clone; other rows omit it.

d_gene: -
j_gene: TRBJ2-3
abundance: -
v_gene: TRBV7-2
CDR3aa: CASSPTSSTDTQYF
CDR3nt: TGTGCCAGCAGCCCAACTAGCAGCACAGATACGCAGTATTTT

d_gene: -
j_gene: TRBJ1-1
abundance: few
v_gene: TRBV4-2
CDR3aa: CASRATGDGTEAFF
CDR3nt: TGTGCCAGCAGGGCTACAGGTGACGGGACTGAAGCTTTCTTT

d_gene: TRBD1
j_gene: TRBJ1-3
abundance: -
v_gene: TRBV6-6
CDR3aa: CASRLRDSRNTIYF
CDR3nt: TGTGCCAGCAGGCTCCGGGACAGTAGGAACACCATATATTTT

d_gene: -
j_gene: TRBJ1-5
abundance: -
v_gene: TRBV4-3
CDR3aa: CASSQGRYQPQHF
CDR3nt: TGCGCCAGCAGCCAAGGAAGGTATCAGCCCCAGCATTTT

d_gene: -
j_gene: TRBJ1-1
abundance: -
v_gene: TRBV7-3
CDR3aa: CASSFSFLGAVNTEAFF
CDR3nt: TGTGCCAGCAGCTTTTCCTTCCTGGGTGCCGTGAACACTGAAGCTTTCTTT

d_gene: -
j_gene: TRBJ1-2
abundance: -
v_gene: TRBV7-9
CDR3aa: CASSSSGANYGYTF
CDR3nt: TGTGCCAGCAGCTCTTCCGGGGCCAACTATGGCTACACCTTC

d_gene: TRBD1
j_gene: TRBJ2-7
abundance: -
v_gene: TRBV7-2
CDR3aa: CASSGPGQGNYEQYF
CDR3nt: TGTGCCAGCAGCGGACCGGGACAGGGTAACTACGAGCAGTACTTC

d_gene: -
j_gene: TRBJ1-2
abundance: few
v_gene: TRBV18
CDR3aa: CASSPGRSANYGYTF
CDR3nt: TGTGCCAGCTCCCCCGGCCGGAGCGCTAACTATGGCTACACCTTC

d_gene: TRBD1
j_gene: TRBJ1-4
abundance: -
v_gene: TRBV9
CDR3aa: CASSLNTGGEKLFF
CDR3nt: TGTGCCAGCAGCCTTAATACAGGGGGTGAAAAACTGTTTTTT

d_gene: TRBD2
j_gene: TRBJ2-1
abundance: -
v_gene: TRBV7-8
CDR3aa: CASSLASGGKFF
CDR3nt: TGTGCCAGCAGCCTCGCCAGCGGGGGGAAGTTCTTC

d_gene: TRBD1
j_gene: TRBJ2-1
abundance: -
v_gene: TRBV30
CDR3aa: CAWSALTGGPSEQFF
CDR3nt: TGTGCCTGGAGTGCATTGACAGGGGGGCCGAGTGAGCAGTTCTTC

d_gene: TRBD2
j_gene: TRBJ2-3
abundance: -
v_gene: TRBV5-4
CDR3aa: CASSLQAGGDTQYF
CDR3nt: TGTGCCAGCAGCTTGCAAGCGGGGGGAGATACGCAGTATTTT

d_gene: TRBD1
j_gene: TRBJ2-6
abundance: -
v_gene: TRBV27
CDR3aa: CASRPQGAGANVLTF
CDR3nt: TGTGCCAGCAGGCCCCAGGGGGCCGGGGCCAACGTCCTGACTTTC

d_gene: TRBD1
j_gene: TRBJ1-1
abundance: -
v_gene: TRBV3-1/TRBV3-2
CDR3aa: CASSQIPPGGTEAFF
CDR3nt: TGTGCCAGCAGCCAAATCCCCCCAGGGGGCACTGAAGCTTTCTTT

d_gene: TRBD1
j_gene: TRBJ1-1
abundance: -
v_gene: TRBV29-1
CDR3aa: CSVAKGQGNTEAFF
CDR3nt: TGCAGCGTGGCCAAGGGACAGGGGAACACTGAAGCTTTCTTT

d_gene: TRBD2
j_gene: TRBJ2-5
abundance: once
v_gene: TRBV5-1
CDR3aa: CASSFLRLAGTKETQYF
CDR3nt: TGCGCCAGCAGCTTCCTGCGGCTAGCGGGGACCAAAGAGACCCAGTACTTC

d_gene: TRBD1
j_gene: TRBJ2-7
abundance: -
v_gene: TRBV7-3
CDR3aa: CASSLNDRAYEQYF
CDR3nt: TGTGCCAGCAGCTTAAATGACAGGGCCTACGAGCAGTACTTC

d_gene: TRBD1
j_gene: TRBJ1-2
abundance: -
v_gene: TRBV29-1
CDR3aa: CSAGGQGYGYTF
CDR3nt: TGCAGCGCGGGGGGACAGGGCTATGGCTACACCTTC

d_gene: TRBD2
j_gene: TRBJ2-1
abundance: -
v_gene: TRBV28
CDR3aa: CASGSGANEQFF
CDR3nt: TGTGCCAGCGGTAGCGGGGCGAATGAGCAGTTCTTC

d_gene: TRBD1
j_gene: TRBJ1-1
abundance: -
v_gene: TRBV5-4
CDR3aa: CASSLGSGTENTEAFF
CDR3nt: TGTGCCAGCAGCTTGGGCTCCGGGACAGAGAACACTGAAGCTTTCTTT

d_gene: TRBD2
j_gene: TRBJ2-1
abundance: once
v_gene: TRBV9
CDR3aa: CASSKTSGGWNEQFF
CDR3nt: TGTGCCAGCAGCAAGACTAGCGGGGGCTGGAATGAGCAGTTCTTC

d_gene: -
j_gene: TRBJ2-5
abundance: -
v_gene: TRBV5-5
CDR3aa: CASSFQNIRSPQGETQYF
CDR3nt: TGTGCCAGCAGCTTTCAGAACATAAGGTCCCCCCAAGGAGAGACCCAGTACTTC

d_gene: -
j_gene: TRBJ2-2
abundance: -
v_gene: TRBV27
CDR3aa: CASGYLDGTSGELFF
CDR3nt: TGTGCCAGCGGGTACCTGGACGGAACCTCCGGGGAGCTGTTTTTT

d_gene: -
j_gene: TRBJ1-2
abundance: -
v_gene: TRBV10-1
CDR3aa: CASSEFQDYGYTF
CDR3nt: TGCGCCAGCAGTGAGTTTCAGGACTATGGCTACACCTTC

d_gene: TRBD2
j_gene: TRBJ2-3
abundance: -
v_gene: TRBV5-1
CDR3aa: CASSLTSGVHTDTQYF
CDR3nt: TGCGCCAGCAGCTTGACTAGCGGGGTTCACACAGATACGCAGTATTTT

d_gene: -
j_gene: TRBJ2-3
abundance: -
v_gene: TRBV19
CDR3aa: CASTEQGGPTDTQYF
CDR3nt: TGTGCCAGTACCGAACAGGGAGGCCCGACAGATACGCAGTATTTT

d_gene: -
j_gene: TRBJ1-1
abundance: -
v_gene: TRBV19
CDR3aa: CASSIWLGNTEAFF
CDR3nt: TGTGCCAGTAGTATTTGGTTAGGTAACACTGAAGCTTTCTTT

d_gene: -
j_gene: TRBJ1-5
abundance: -
v_gene: TRBV11-2
CDR3aa: CASSLDRQLNQPQHF
CDR3nt: TGTGCCAGCAGCTTAGACCGACAGCTCAATCAGCCCCAGCATTTT

d_gene: TRBD1
j_gene: TRBJ2-7
abundance: -
v_gene: TRBV5-1
CDR3aa: CASSFEWDRDEQYF
CDR3nt: TGCGCCAGCAGCTTCGAGTGGGACAGGGACGAGCAGTACTTC

d_gene: TRBD1
j_gene: TRBJ1-2
abundance: once
v_gene: TRBV3-1/TRBV3-2
CDR3aa: CASSRQGILGNYTF
CDR3nt: TGTGCCAGCAGCCGACAGGGAATTTTAGGAAACTACACCTTC

d_gene: -
j_gene: TRBJ2-5
abundance: -
v_gene: TRBV4-3
CDR3aa: CASSQEGNAQAEETQYF
CDR3nt: TGCGCCAGCAGCCAAGAAGGTAACGCACAGGCCGAAGAGACCCAGTACTTC

d_gene: -
j_gene: TRBJ1-2
abundance: -
v_gene: TRBV27
CDR3aa: CASSSQVGTNYGYTF
CDR3nt: TGTGCCAGCAGTTCCCAAGTGGGGACTAACTATGGCTACACCTTC

d_gene: -
j_gene: TRBJ2-1
abundance: -
v_gene: TRBV21-1
CDR3aa: CASSDRPGQDLELGYNEQFF
CDR3nt: TGTGCCAGCAGCGATCGGCCGGGACAGGACTTGGAGTTGGGCTACAATGAGCAGTTCTTC

d_gene: TRBD1
j_gene: TRBJ2-7
abundance: once
v_gene: TRBV29-1
CDR3aa: CSVRWTGSSYEQYF
CDR3nt: TGCAGCGTTCGCTGGACAGGCAGCTCCTACGAGCAGTACTTC

d_gene: -
j_gene: TRBJ2-3
abundance: -
v_gene: TRBV5-1
CDR3aa: CASSRDSTDTQYF
CDR3nt: TGCGCCAGCAGCCGGGACTCCACAGATACGCAGTATTTT

d_gene: TRBD1
j_gene: TRBJ2-2
abundance: -
v_gene: TRBV6-2/TRBV6-3
CDR3aa: CASSTLDRGDTGELFF
CDR3nt: TGTGCCAGCAGTACCCTGGACAGGGGAGACACCGGGGAGCTGTTTTTT

d_gene: -
j_gene: TRBJ2-2
abundance: -
v_gene: TRBV3-1/TRBV3-2
CDR3aa: CASSHRGTGELFF
CDR3nt: TGTGCCAGCAGCCACAGGGGAACCGGGGAGCTGTTTTTT